This T cell receptor (beta chain) was sequenced in a study of blood T cells in healthy people across ages. Whole-study findings and limits: Older age coincided with a roughly linear decline in TCR beta diversity per million T cells.

Sample-barcoded 5' priming and a J-beta primer mix drove a second PCR of roughly 6 to 12 cycles. TCRdb processed the 5' RACE reads anew with MiXCR; each CDR3 protein has one entry. The sample yields 600,000 to 1,000,000 distinct CDR3 sequences, roughly 25% seen once. In the case of this clonotype: Its cognate antigen is unknown.

V was cut by 1 base and J by 1 base, with 10 bases left in between. Looked up from germline, CDR1 is SGHTA and CDR2 is FQGNSA. The CDR3 runs to 15 residues. The sample also formed part of further work on T cells of mothers and their children.

The chain joins TRBV7-2 to TRBJ2-5; D ambiguous. Sequencing was carried out using blood. The sequence came from a boy between 10 and 17 years old in good health. The CDR3, as DNA: TGTGCCAGCAGCTTAGATCCCCAGTCCCAAGAGACCCAGTACTTC. Encoded protein: CASSLDPQSQETQYF.